The T cell receptor (beta chain) under discussion was sequenced for a study of cytomegalovirus exposure and HLA in healthy donors. Study results and caveats: Reported findings show TCR beta sequences accurately forecast HLA-A and HLA-B alleles in most subjects. Three chains tied to CMV proved CMV antigen-specific in vitro.

PCR amplification relied on 60 Vbeta primers (plus 13 Jbeta primers). Profiling relied on immunoSEQ multiplex PCR, and the TCRdb table lists in-frame clones only, not all of them. The data hold more than 95,000 clones, with around 70% observed a single time. This clone was recorded only once. Its antigen is undetermined. Every donor was a healthy person donating bone marrow. Germline V lookup: CDR1 MDHEN, CDR2 SYDVKM. V shed 2 bases and J 8 bases; nucleotides not matched to a gene: 3. The CDR3 has 14 amino acids. Material for sequencing was PBMCs. The sequence was collected from a man younger than 40 in good health and CMV-seronegative. This chain uses TRBV28 with TRBJ1-4; 9 nucleotides agree with TRBD1. CDR3 nucleotides: TGTGCCAGCAGTTTAGGGACAGGGCGGGAAAAACTGTTTTTT. This gives the protein CASSLGTGREKLFF.